This T cell receptor beta chain emerged from a study of multiple sclerosis patients with progressive multifocal leukoencephalopathy. Time point of the sample: time of PML onset. Detection of JC virus DNA in cerebrospinal fluid confirmed PML diagnosed from clinical and MRI findings. PML in natalizumab-treated patients developed after between 16 and 56 months of natalizumab therapy. Sequencing used immunoSEQ multiplex PCR; TCRdb keeps in-frame clones, though not all of them. There are roughly 32,000 clones in the sample; 87% occur only once, and less than 7.5% lies in the top ten. This CDR3 has 17 amino acids.

The TCR comes from a woman aged 40 to 55 with progressive multifocal leukoencephalopathy. The V gene is TRBV21-1, the J gene TRBJ2-4; the tabulated D call, TRBD1, remains unverified against the DNA. TRBV21-1 is termed a pseudogene. The material was PBMCs, obtained from a patient treated with natalizumab. DNA for the CDR3: TGTGCCAGCAGCACCACCGGGACAGGGCGGGCCAAAAACATTCAGTACTTC. It translates to CASSTTGTGRAKNIQYF.